Given below is one T cell receptor (beta chain) in context. This specimen belongs to a study of CD8 T cells in Susac syndrome. An input of 0.5 to 1 ug of RNA was subjected to reverse transcription using random hexamers. TCRdb re-analysed the immunoSEQ multiplex PCR reads in MiXCR, keeping a single row per CDR3 protein. This table has 200,000 to 250,000 distinct CDR3 sequences, over 90% appearing once. In germline, CDR1 is GTSNPN, CDR2 SVGIG (reference sequence). The CDR3 consists of 16 residues. V shed 4 bases and J 3 bases; nucleotides not matched to a gene: 12. This clonotype was obtained from a human donor with Susac syndrome. The gene calls are TRBV30 and TRBJ1-5, with 7 bases lining up with TRBD1. Sample: CD4+ T cells from PBMCs. The CDR3 sequence is CAWTHGRTGVNQPQHF. CDR3 coding DNA: TGTGCCTGGACTCATGGGCGGACAGGAGTCAATCAGCCCCAGCATTTT. The whole variable domain, filled in from reference TRBV30 and TRBJ1-5, reads SQTIHQWPATLVQPVGSPLSLECTVEGTSNPNLYWYRQAAGRGLQLLFYSVGIGQISSEVPQNLSASRPQDRQFILSSKKLLLSDSGFYLCAWTHGRTGVNQPQHFGDGTRLSIL.